Each of the 9 T cell receptor beta chains below was sequenced from the same sample in a study of breast tumors, draining lymph nodes, adjacent tissues. TCRdb reanalysed the multiplex PCR reads using MiXCR and keeps one entry per CDR3 protein. The sample has approximately 63,000 distinct CDR3 sequences, around three fifths seen once; the top ten hold around 19%. Sequenced input: breast tumor tissue. The receptors stem from a female donor with breast cancer. Some clones in this sample may be carry-over from other donors' samples.

V gene TRBV6-5 combines with J gene TRBJ1-1; D call uncertain. The CDR3 consists of 13 residues. CDR1 is MNHEY and CDR2 is SVGAGI in the germline V gene. The V gene lost 2 bases and the J gene lost 6 bases, with 10 bases spanning the gap. This CDR3 is CASSYRDDAEAFF. The CDR3 coding sequence is TGTGCCAGCAGTTACAGGGATGACGCTGAAGCTTTCTTT.

This clonotype was counted many times. This chain links TRBV20-1 with TRBJ2-3; 7 bases map to TRBD1. With 0 bases clipped from V and 11 bases from J, the junction kept 14 bases outside the gene matches. The germline gives CDR1 DFQATT, CDR2 SNEGSKA (reference sequence). This CDR3 is 15 amino acids long. DNA for the CDR3: TGCAGTGCTAGAGACCCGGGACAGATCTACAATGAGCAGTATTTT. Translating gives CSARDPGQIYNEQYF.

The V and J genes are TRBV24-1 and TRBJ2-1, with TRBD2 identical over 16 bases. The V and J ends lost 2 bases and 3 bases, in that order; junction bases with no gene match: 12. This CDR3 spans 21 amino acids. The V gene's germline CDR1 is KGHDR and CDR2 SFDVKD. In DNA, the CDR3 is TGTGCCACCAGTGATTCAACCGGGACTAGCGGGAGGGCAAATGGCTACAATGAGCAGTTCTTC. This gives the protein CATSDSTGTSGRANGYNEQFF.

This clonotype was counted ten times or more. The chain uses TRBV7-9 and TRBJ2-5; D possibly corresponds to TRBD2 (5 bases). The V and J ends lost 0 bases and 4 bases respectively, with 9 bases between them. Per germline, CDR1 SEHNR and CDR2 FQNEAQ (reference sequence). CDR3 length: 14 residues. DNA for the CDR3: TGTGCCAGCAGCTTAGCGGGAGCTGGAGAGACCCAGTACTTC. Translating gives CASSLAGAGETQYF.

The CDR3 region has the DNA TGTGCCAGCAGTGCGGGGCTAGCGGGGGCGAACACAGATACGCAGTATTTT. Translating gives CASSAGLAGANTDTQYF. The J gene is TRBJ2-3, the V gene TRBV7-9; 10 bases agree with TRBD2. V was clipped by 6 bases and J by 2 bases; unmatched bases: 11. CDR1 and CDR2 from the germline V gene are SEHNR and FQNEAQ (reference sequence). The CDR3 length is 17 residues.

This clonotype has at least ten counts. The chain links TRBV18 to TRBJ2-2; the D is unclear. This CDR3 is built from 15 residues. Per the germline V gene, CDR1 is KGHSH and CDR2 is LQKENI. V was pared by 8 bases and J by 3 bases, with 16 bases between. CDR3 protein: CASLSMDPYTGELFF. The DNA of the CDR3 is TGTGCCAGCCTGTCGATGGACCCGTACACCGGGGAGCTGTTTTTT.

The CDR3 nucleotides read TGTGCCAGCAGCGTGGGGGCCGGGACAGTCTACAATGAGCAGTTCTTC. Translating gives CASSVGAGTVYNEQFF. This chain joins TRBV7-2 and TRBJ2-1; 7 nucleotides agree with TRBD1. CDR3 length: 16 amino acids. Per the germline V gene, CDR1 is SGHTA and CDR2 is FQGNSA. V lost 5 bases to trimming and J lost 3 bases; unmatched junction nucleotides: 10. The full variable domain, completed using reference TRBV7-2 and TRBJ2-1, is GAGVSQSPSNKVTEKGKDVELRCDPISGHTALYWYRQSLGQGLEFLIYFQGNSAPDKSGLPSDRFSAERTGGSVSTLTIQRTQQEDSAVYLCASSVGAGTVYNEQFFGPGTRLTVL.

J is TRBJ1-1 and V is TRBV5-1, with 7 nucleotides matching TRBD1. V shed 4 bases and J 3 bases; nucleotides not matched to a gene: 6. Per the germline V gene, CDR1 is SGHRS and CDR2 is YFSETQ. This CDR3 has 14 residues. CDR3 sequence (DNA): TGCGCCAGCAGCCCCAGGGGGGATGACACTGAAGCTTTCTTT. Translating gives CASSPRGDDTEAFF.

This clonotype was detected many times. The rearrangement joins TRBV19 to TRBJ2-2; D gene uncertain. The CDR3 runs 13 residues. The germline V gene encodes CDR1 LNHDA and CDR2 SQIVND (reference sequence). Trimming pared 0 bases from V and 4 bases from J, leaving 3 bases between. The CDR3 DNA follows: TGTGCCAGTAGTATAGACTTCACCGGGGAGCTGTTTTTT. Its translation: CASSIDFTGELFF.